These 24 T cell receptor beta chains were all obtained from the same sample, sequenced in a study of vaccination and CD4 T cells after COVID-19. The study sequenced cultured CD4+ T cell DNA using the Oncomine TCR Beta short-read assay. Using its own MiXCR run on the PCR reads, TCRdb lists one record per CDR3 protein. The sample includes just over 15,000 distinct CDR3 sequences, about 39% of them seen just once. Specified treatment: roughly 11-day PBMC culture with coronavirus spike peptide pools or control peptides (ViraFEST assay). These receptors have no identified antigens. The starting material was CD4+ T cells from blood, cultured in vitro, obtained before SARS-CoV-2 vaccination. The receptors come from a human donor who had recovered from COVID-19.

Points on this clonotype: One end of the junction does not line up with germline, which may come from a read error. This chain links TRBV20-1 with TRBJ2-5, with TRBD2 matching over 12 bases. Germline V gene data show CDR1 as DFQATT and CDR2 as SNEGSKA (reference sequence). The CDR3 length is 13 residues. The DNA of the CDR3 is TGCAGTGCCAGAGCACTAGCGGGGGGGACCCAGTACTTC. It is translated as CSARALAGGTQYF.

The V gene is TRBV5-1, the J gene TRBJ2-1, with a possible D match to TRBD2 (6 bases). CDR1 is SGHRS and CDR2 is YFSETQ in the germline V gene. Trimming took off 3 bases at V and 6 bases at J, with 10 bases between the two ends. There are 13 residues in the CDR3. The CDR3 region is CASSSLAGNEQFF. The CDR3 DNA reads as TGCGCCAGCAGCTCACTAGCTGGCAATGAGCAGTTCTTC.

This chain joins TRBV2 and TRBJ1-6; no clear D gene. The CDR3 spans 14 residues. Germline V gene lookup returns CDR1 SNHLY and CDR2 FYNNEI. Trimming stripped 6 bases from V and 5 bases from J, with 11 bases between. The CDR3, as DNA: TGTGCCAGCAGAAGGACCCCTAATAATTCACCCCTCCACTTT. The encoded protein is CASRRTPNNSPLHF. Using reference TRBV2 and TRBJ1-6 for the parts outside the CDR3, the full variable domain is EPEVTQTPSHQVTQMGQEVILRCVPISNHLYFYWYRQILGQKVEFLVSFYNNEISEKSEIFDDQFSVERPDGSNFTLKIRSTKLEDSAMYFCASRRTPNNSPLHFGNGTRLTVT.

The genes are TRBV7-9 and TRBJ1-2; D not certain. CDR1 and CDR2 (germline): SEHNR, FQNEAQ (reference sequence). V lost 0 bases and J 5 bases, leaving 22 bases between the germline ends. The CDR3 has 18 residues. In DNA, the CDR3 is TGTGCCAGCAGCTTAGCGGTTGCGGCGGTAAAAAGAGGATATGGCTACACCTTC. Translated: CASSLAVAAVKRGYGYTF. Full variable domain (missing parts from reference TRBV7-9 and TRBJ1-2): DTGVSQNPRHKITKRGQNVTFRCDPISEHNRLYWYRQTLGQGPEFLTYFQNEAQLEKSRLLSDRFSAERPKGSFSTLEIQRTEQGDSAMYLCASSLAVAAVKRGYGYTFGSGTRLTVV.

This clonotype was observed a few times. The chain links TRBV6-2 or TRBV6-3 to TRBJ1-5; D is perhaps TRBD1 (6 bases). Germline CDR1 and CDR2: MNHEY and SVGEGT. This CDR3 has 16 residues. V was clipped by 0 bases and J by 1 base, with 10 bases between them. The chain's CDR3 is CASSYSSRGSNQPQHF. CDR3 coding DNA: TGTGCCAGCAGTTACTCGAGTAGGGGGAGCAATCAGCCCCAGCATTTT.

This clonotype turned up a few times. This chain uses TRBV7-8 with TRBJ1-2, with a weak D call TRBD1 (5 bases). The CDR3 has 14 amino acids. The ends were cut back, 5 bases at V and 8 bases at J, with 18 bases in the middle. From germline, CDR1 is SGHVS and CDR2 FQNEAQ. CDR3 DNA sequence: TGTGCCAGCAGCCCCCAGATTGGTGGGGCCGGCTACACCTTC. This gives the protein CASSPQIGGAGYTF.

CDR3 amino acids: CASTLTSVVAGDYGYTF. CDR3 sequence (DNA): TGTGCCAGCACCCTAACGTCGGTAGTAGCCGGGGACTATGGCTACACCTTC. The gene calls are TRBV6-8 and TRBJ1-2; D ambiguous. Per the germline V gene, CDR1 is MNHGY and CDR2 is SAAAGT. V was pared by 7 bases and J by 3 bases, with 24 bases between. This CDR3 has 17 residues.

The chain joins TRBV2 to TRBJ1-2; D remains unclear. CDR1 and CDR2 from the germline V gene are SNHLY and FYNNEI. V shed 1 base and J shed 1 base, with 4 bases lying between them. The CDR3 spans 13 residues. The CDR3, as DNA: TGTGCCAGCAGTGAAGGGAATAACTATGGCTACACCTTC. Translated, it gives CASSEGNNYGYTF.

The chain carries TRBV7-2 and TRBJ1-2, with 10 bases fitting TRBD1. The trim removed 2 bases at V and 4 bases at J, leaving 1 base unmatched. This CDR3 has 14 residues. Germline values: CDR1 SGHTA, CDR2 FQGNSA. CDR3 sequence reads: CASSLRDRGYGYTF. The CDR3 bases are TGTGCCAGCAGCTTAAGGGACAGGGGCTATGGCTACACCTTC.

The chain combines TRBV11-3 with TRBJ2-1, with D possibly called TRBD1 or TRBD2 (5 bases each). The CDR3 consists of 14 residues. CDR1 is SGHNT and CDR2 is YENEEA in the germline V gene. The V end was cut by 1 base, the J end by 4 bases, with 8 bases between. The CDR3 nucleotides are TGTGCCAGCAGCTTAGTGGGACCTTACAATGAGCAGTTCTTC. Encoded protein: CASSLVGPYNEQFF.

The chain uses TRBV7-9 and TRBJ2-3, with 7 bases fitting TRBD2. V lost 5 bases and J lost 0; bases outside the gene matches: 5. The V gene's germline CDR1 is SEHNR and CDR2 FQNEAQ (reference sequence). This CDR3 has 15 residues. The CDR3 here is CASSLSGISTDTQYF. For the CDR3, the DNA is TGTGCCAGCAGCCTCAGCGGGATCAGCACAGATACGCAGTATTTT.

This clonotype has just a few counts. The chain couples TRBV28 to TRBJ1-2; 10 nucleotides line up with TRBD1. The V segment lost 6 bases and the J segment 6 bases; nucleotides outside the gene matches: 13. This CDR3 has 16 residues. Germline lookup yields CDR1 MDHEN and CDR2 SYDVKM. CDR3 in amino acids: CASRSDRGVHIDGYTF. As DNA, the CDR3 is TGTGCCAGCAGATCGGACAGGGGGGTTCATATCGATGGCTACACCTTC.

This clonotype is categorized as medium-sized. The CDR3 DNA follows: TGTGCCAGCGGACCAGGGGACAGCAATCAGCCCCAGCATTTT. Translation gives CASGPGDSNQPQHF. The V gene is TRBV21-1, the J gene TRBJ1-5; TRBD1 was called by the table and not checked on the DNA. TRBV21-1 is classified as a pseudogene. The CDR3 spans 14 residues.

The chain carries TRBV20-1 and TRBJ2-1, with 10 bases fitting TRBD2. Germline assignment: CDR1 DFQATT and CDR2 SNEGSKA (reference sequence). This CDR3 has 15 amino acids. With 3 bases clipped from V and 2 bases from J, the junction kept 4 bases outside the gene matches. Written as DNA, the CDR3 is TGCAGTGCTAGTAGTCTAGCGGGAGCCTACAATGAGCAGTTCTTC. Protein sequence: CSASSLAGAYNEQFF.

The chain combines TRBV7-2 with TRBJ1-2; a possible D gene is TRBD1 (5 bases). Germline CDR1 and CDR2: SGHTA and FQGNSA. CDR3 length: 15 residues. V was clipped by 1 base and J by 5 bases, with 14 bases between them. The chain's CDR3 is CASSLDLSGGYGYTF. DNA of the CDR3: TGTGCCAGCAGCTTAGACCTCAGTGGGGGATATGGCTACACCTTC.

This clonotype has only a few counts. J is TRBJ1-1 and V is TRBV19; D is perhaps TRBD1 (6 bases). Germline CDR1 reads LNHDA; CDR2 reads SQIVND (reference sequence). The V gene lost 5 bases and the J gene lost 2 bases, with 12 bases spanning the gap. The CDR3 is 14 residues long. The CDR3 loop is CASSPRTVNTEAFF. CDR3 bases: TGTGCCAGTAGTCCGCGGACAGTAAACACTGAAGCTTTCTTT.

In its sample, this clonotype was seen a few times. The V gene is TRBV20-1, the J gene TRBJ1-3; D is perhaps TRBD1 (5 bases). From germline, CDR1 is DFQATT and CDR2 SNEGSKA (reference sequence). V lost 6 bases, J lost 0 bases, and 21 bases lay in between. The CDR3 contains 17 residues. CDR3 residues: CSATIRDGGGSGNTIYF. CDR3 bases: TGCAGTGCAACCATAAGGGACGGCGGGGGCTCTGGAAACACCATATATTTT.

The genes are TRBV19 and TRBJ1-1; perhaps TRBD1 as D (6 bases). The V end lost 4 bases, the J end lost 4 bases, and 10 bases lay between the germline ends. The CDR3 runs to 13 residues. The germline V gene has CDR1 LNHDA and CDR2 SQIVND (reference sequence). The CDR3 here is CASSKTGITEAFF. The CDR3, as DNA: TGTGCCAGTAGTAAGACAGGTATCACTGAAGCTTTCTTT.

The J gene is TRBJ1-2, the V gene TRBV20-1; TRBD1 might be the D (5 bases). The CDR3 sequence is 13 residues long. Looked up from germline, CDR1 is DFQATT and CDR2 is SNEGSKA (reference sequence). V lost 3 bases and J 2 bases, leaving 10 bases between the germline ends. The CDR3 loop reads CSASYGTNYGYTF. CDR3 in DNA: TGCAGTGCTAGTTACGGGACCAACTATGGCTACACCTTC.

CDR3 sequence: CSVEGKGVLGEAFF. The CDR3 region has the DNA TGCAGTGTAGAAGGGAAGGGGGTACTGGGTGAAGCTTTCTTT. This sequence joins TRBV20-1 and TRBJ1-1, with D perhaps TRBD1 (6 bases). Germline lookup yields CDR1 DFQATT and CDR2 SNEGSKA (reference sequence). This CDR3 region has 14 residues. V was cut by 7 bases and J by 7 bases, with 22 bases left in between.

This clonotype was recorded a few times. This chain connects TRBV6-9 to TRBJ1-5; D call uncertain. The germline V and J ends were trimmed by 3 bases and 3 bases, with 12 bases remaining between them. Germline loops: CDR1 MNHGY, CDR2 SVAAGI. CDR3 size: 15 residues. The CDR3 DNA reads TGTGCCAGCAGTTACCCCCGGAGGGCCAATCAGCCCCAGCATTTT. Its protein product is CASSYPRRANQPQHF.

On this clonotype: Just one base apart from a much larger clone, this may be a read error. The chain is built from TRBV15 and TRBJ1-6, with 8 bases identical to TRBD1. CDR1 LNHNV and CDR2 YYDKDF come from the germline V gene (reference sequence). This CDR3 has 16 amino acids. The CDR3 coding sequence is TGTGCCACCAGCAGAGATCAGGACAGGGTTTATTCACCCCCCCACTTT. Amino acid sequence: CATSRDQDRVYSPPHF.

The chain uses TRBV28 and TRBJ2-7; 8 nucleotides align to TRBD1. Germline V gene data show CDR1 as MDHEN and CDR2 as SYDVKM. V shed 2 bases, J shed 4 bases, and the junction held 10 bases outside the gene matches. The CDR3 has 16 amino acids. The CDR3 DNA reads TGTGCCAGCAGTTTAGAGTTGACAGGGGTAGTTTACGAGCAGTACTTC. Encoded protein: CASSLELTGVVYEQYF.

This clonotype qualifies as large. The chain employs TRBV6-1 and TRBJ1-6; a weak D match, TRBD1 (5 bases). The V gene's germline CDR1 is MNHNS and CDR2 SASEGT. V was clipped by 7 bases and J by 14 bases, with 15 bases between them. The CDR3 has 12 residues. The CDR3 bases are TGTGCCAGCACCGTGGGGGTAGACACCCTCCACTTT. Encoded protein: CASTVGVDTLHF.